Listed here are 24 T cell receptor beta chains from one sample, sequenced in a study of cytomegalovirus exposure and HLA in healthy donors. A multiplex PCR was run with 60 Vbeta primers and 13 Jbeta primers. Some clones are missing from TCRdb's copy, which holds only in-frame ones; the method was immunoSEQ multiplex PCR. The table shows 170,000 or so clones, with around 77% occurring only once. Sequencing was done on a sample of PBMCs. The receptor source for this set is a man aged 60-69 years in good health and CMV-seronegative.

This chain connects TRBV27 to TRBJ2-3, with D possibly being TRBD2 (5 bases). V was shortened by 5 bases and J by 1 base, with 22 bases between the two germline ends. The CDR3 sequence is 18 residues long. CDR1 MNHEY and CDR2 SMNVEV come from the germline V gene (reference sequence). The CDR3 region has the DNA TGTGCCAGCAGTCCGATAATGCCCCTCGGGCGGGGCACAGATACGCAGTATTTT. Translating gives CASSPIMPLGRGTDTQYF.

This clone was seen a handful of times. For the CDR3, the DNA is TGTGCCAGCAGCACCGCGCTCACCCGAGAAGCTTTCTTT. This codes for CASSTALTREAFF. V and J are TRBV5-6 and TRBJ1-1; D is undetermined. Trimming took 4 bases from V and 8 from J, leaving 15 bases between them. Per germline, CDR1 SGHDT and CDR2 YYEEEE. The CDR3 has 13 amino acids.

V gene TRBV6-5 combines with J gene TRBJ2-5; 11 nucleotides line up with TRBD2. The CDR3 covers 15 residues. V shed 5 bases and J 1 base; nucleotides not matched to a gene: 3. The germline V gene has CDR1 MNHEY and CDR2 SVGAGI. The CDR3 region is CASSQTSGVQETQYF. The CDR3, as DNA: TGTGCCAGCAGTCAGACTAGCGGGGTCCAAGAGACCCAGTACTTC.

The chain couples TRBV5-5 to TRBJ2-5, with TRBD1 identical over 9 bases. The CDR3 totals 16 residues. CDR1 is SGHKS and CDR2 is YYEKEE in the germline V gene (reference sequence). Trimming cost V 1 base and J 2 bases; bases outside gene matches: 6. The CDR3 DNA reads as TGTGCCAGCAGCTTGAATCCGACAGGGGGACAAGAGACCCAGTACTTC. Its translation: CASSLNPTGGQETQYF.

V usage is TRBV6-5 and J usage is TRBJ2-2; 7 bases line up with TRBD1. The germline V gene encodes CDR1 MNHEY and CDR2 SVGAGI. With V trimmed by 5 bases and J by 3 bases, 6 bases remained unmatched. The CDR3 has 15 residues. The CDR3 coding sequence is TGTGCCAGCAGTCTCGGACAGGAATACACCGGGGAGCTGTTTTTT. This codes for CASSLGQEYTGELFF.

The V call is TRBV19, the J call TRBJ2-2; 12 bases line up with TRBD2. The junction had 7 bases not matched to a gene; V was cut back by 5 bases and J by 0 bases. Germline CDR1 is LNHDA and CDR2 is SQIVND (reference sequence). This CDR3 contains 18 residues. Written as DNA, the CDR3 is TGTGCCAGTAGTCTCCGGACTAGCGGGATCTCGAACACCGGGGAGCTGTTTTTT. It translates to CASSLRTSGISNTGELFF.

This chain uses TRBV10-3 with TRBJ2-7; 7 positions match TRBD1. J was trimmed by 1 base and V by 6 bases; bases with no gene match: 9. From germline, CDR1 is ENHRY and CDR2 SYGVKD. This CDR3 contains 15 residues. CDR3: CAISTPQGVSYEQYF. In DNA form, the CDR3 reads TGTGCCATCAGCACACCCCAGGGGGTGTCCTACGAGCAGTACTTC.

The V gene is TRBV27, the J gene TRBJ2-1, with 7 bases matching TRBD2. Trimming at V came to 5 bases and at J to 12 bases, leaving 10 bases not matched to a gene. CDR3 size: 13 residues. In germline, CDR1 is MNHEY, CDR2 SMNVEV (reference sequence). The CDR3 sequence: CASSAHSGTGQFF. The CDR3 DNA reads as TGTGCCAGCAGTGCCCACAGCGGGACGGGGCAGTTCTTC.

The chain has TRBV5-4 and TRBJ2-2; weak D call: TRBD1 (6 bases). The CDR3 totals 14 residues. The V end lost 2 bases, the J end lost 7 bases, and 12 bases lay between the germline ends. The germline gives CDR1 SGHNT, CDR2 YYREEE (reference sequence). CDR3 coding DNA: TGTGCCAGCAGCTTAGAACAGGGATTCGGGGAGCTGTTTTTT. This gives the protein CASSLEQGFGELFF.

This clone occurred a few times. Other DNA sequences from this sample encode an identical CDR3 as well. The chain combines TRBV2 with TRBJ2-5, with 7 bases aligning to TRBD2. CDR1 SNHLY and CDR2 FYNNEI come from the germline V gene. V lost 1 base, J lost 3 bases, and 2 bases stayed unmatched. The CDR3 length is 14 residues. The DNA of the CDR3 is TGTGCCAGCAGTGAAGGGCTAGCGGAAGAGACCCAGTACTTC. It codes for CASSEGLAEETQYF. The whole variable domain, remainder taken from reference TRBV2 and TRBJ2-5, is EPEVTQTPSHQVTQMGQEVILRCVPISNHLYFYWYRQILGQKVEFLVSFYNNEISEKSEIFDDQFSVERPDGSNFTLKIRSTKLEDSAMYFCASSEGLAEETQYFGPGTRLLVL.

The chain carries TRBV6-1 and TRBJ2-5; D may be TRBD2 (5 bases). CDR1 MNHNS and CDR2 SASEGT come from the germline V gene. The V end was cut by 6 bases, the J end by 2 bases, with 16 bases between. This CDR3 is built from 15 residues. As DNA, the CDR3 is TGTGCCAGCAGCCGCACCGAGGGAACTCAAGAGACCCAGTACTTC. Translating gives CASSRTEGTQETQYF.

In its sample, this clone was seen a few times. V usage is TRBV6-5 and J usage is TRBJ1-5; possibly TRBD1 for D (6 bases). V lost 2 bases and J lost 6, with 11 bases in between. The germline V gene encodes CDR1 MNHEY and CDR2 SVGAGI. CDR3 length equals 14 residues. The CDR3 DNA reads as TGTGCCAGCAGTTACGCCACGACAGGTCAGCCCCAGCATTTT. It yields the protein CASSYATTGQPQHF.

The rearrangement uses TRBV11-2 and TRBJ2-7; D unclear. CDR3 size: 16 residues. V shed 6 bases and J shed 5 bases, with 23 bases lying between them. Germline V lookup: CDR1 SGHAT, CDR2 FQNNGV. The CDR3 sequence: CASSPSTSWVRNEQYF. CDR3 DNA sequence: TGTGCCAGCAGTCCGTCGACTTCATGGGTTAGGAACGAGCAGTACTTC.

The V and J genes are TRBV7-8 and TRBJ1-1; D is possibly TRBD1 (5 bases). Trimming took off 0 bases at V and 4 bases at J, with 12 bases between the two ends. The germline gives CDR1 SGHVS, CDR2 FQNEAQ. The CDR3 is 15 amino acids. CDR3 nucleotides: TGTGCCAGCAGCTTAGCGGGGGGTCCTAGCACTGAAGCTTTCTTT. It specifies CASSLAGGPSTEAFF.

The chain couples TRBV7-6 to TRBJ2-7, with 10 bases fitting TRBD1. Germline lookup yields CDR1 SGHVS and CDR2 FNYEAQ. The CDR3 is made up of 14 amino acids. The junction had 5 bases not matched to a gene; V was cut back by 4 bases and J by 5 bases. The CDR3 DNA sequence: TGTGCCAGCAGCTCGCGGACAGGGGGGCACGAGCAGTACTTC. Its protein product is CASSSRTGGHEQYF.

V is TRBV7-2 and J is TRBJ2-7; TRBD2 is a possible D gene (6 bases). In germline, CDR1 is SGHTA, CDR2 FQGNSA. CDR3 size: 14 residues. Trimming took 1 base from V and 3 from J, leaving 10 bases between them. Here the CDR3 reads CASSLGDSRYEQYF. For the CDR3, the DNA is TGTGCCAGCAGCTTAGGGGACTCCCGCTACGAGCAGTACTTC.

V gene TRBV2 combines with J gene TRBJ1-5; TRBD1 matches at 8 bases. The V and J ends lost 5 bases and 0 bases, in that order; junction bases with no gene match: 12. Per the germline V gene, CDR1 is SNHLY and CDR2 is FYNNEI. The CDR3 is made up of 18 amino acids. The CDR3 bases are TGTGCCAGCAGTCCGAGGGCAGGGGGCATATATAGCAATCAGCCCCAGCATTTT. Its translation: CASSPRAGGIYSNQPQHF.

The chain is built from TRBV5-6 and TRBJ2-1; D ambiguous. Germline V CDR1 and CDR2: SGHDT, YYEEEE. V was shortened by 3 bases and J by 9 bases, with 7 bases between the two germline ends. The CDR3 length is 11 residues. CDR3 in DNA: TGTGCCAGCAGCTATAGCATTGAGCAGTTCTTC. Encoded protein: CASSYSIEQFF.

This clone has just a few counts. The chain recombines TRBV28 with TRBJ2-7; 7 bases match TRBD2. V lost 5 bases, J lost 3 bases, and 4 bases stayed unmatched. Looked up from germline, CDR1 is MDHEN and CDR2 is SYDVKM. The CDR3 has 13 amino acids. The chain's CDR3 is CASSLGTNYEQYF. The CDR3 nucleotides read TGTGCCAGCAGTCTCGGGACTAACTACGAGCAGTACTTC.

This chain joins TRBV29-1 and TRBJ1-2; weak D call: TRBD1 (5 bases). The CDR3 is 13 residues long. Trimming took 4 bases from V and 0 from J, leaving 9 bases between them. Germline CDR1 and CDR2: SQVTM and ANQGSEA. CDR3 in amino acids: CSVVQGPNYGYTF. The CDR3 nucleotides are TGCAGCGTTGTGCAGGGCCCTAACTATGGCTACACCTTC.

The table lists this clone with a few counts. J is TRBJ2-5 and V is TRBV19; TRBD2 matches at 9 bases. Germline loops: CDR1 LNHDA, CDR2 SQIVND (reference sequence). The J segment lost 4 bases and the V segment lost 1 base, leaving 7 bases of the junction unmatched. The CDR3 contains 16 residues. The CDR3 is CASSIGGGGARETQYF. The CDR3 DNA is TGTGCCAGTAGTATAGGCGGCGGGGGGGCCAGAGAGACCCAGTACTTC.

J is TRBJ1-5 and V is TRBV7-2, with 7 positions matching TRBD1. CDR1 and CDR2 (germline): SGHTA, FQGNSA. With V trimmed by 3 bases and J by 7 bases, 3 bases remained unmatched. This CDR3 comprises 13 residues. CDR3 protein: CASSLVGGQPQHF. In nucleotides, the CDR3 is TGTGCCAGCAGCTTGGTAGGGGGCCAGCCCCAGCATTTT.

The chain uses TRBV19 and TRBJ1-5; 9 bases match TRBD1. The trim removed 4 bases at V and 6 bases at J, leaving 10 bases unmatched. This CDR3 region has 16 residues. Germline V gives CDR1 LNHDA, CDR2 SQIVND (reference sequence). CDR3 DNA sequence: TGTGCCAGTAGTAACTCTGGGACAGGGTCGGGTCAGCCCCAGCATTTT. Translating it yields CASSNSGTGSGQPQHF.

The chain employs TRBV5-1 and TRBJ2-5; D perhaps matches TRBD2 (5 bases). The V end was cut by 5 bases, the J end by 1 base, with 15 bases between. The CDR3 runs to 15 residues. Looked up from germline, CDR1 is SGHRS and CDR2 is YFSETQ. This CDR3 is CASRSRTGIQETQYF. CDR3 nucleotide sequence: TGCGCCAGCAGGTCCCGAACGGGGATCCAAGAGACCCAGTACTTC.